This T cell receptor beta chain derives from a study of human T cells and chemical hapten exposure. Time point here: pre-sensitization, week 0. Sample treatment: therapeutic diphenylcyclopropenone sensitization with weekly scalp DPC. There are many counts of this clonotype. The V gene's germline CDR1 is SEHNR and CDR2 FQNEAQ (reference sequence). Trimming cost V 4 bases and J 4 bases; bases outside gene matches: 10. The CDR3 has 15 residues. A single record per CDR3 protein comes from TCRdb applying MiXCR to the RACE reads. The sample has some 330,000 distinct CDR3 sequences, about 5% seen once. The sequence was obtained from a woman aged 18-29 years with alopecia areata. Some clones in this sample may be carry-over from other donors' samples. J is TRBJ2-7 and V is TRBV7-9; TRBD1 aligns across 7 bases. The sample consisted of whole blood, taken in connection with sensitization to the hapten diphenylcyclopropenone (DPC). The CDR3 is CASSSRTGGVYEQYF. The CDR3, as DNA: TGTGCCAGCAGCTCTAGGACAGGAGGCGTTTACGAGCAGTACTTC.